The text below deals with one T cell receptor (beta chain). Its antigen is unknown. These data originate in a study of identifying expanded T cells in peripheral blood. CDR1 and CDR2 from the germline V gene are SGHNT and YENEEA. Deletions cut 5 bases from V and 1 base from J, with 18 bases between. The CDR3 contains 17 residues. Some clones are missing from TCRdb's copy, which holds only in-frame ones; the method was immunoSEQ multiplex PCR. The sample lists 75,000 to 90,000 clones; approximately 90% were seen once. Study results and limitations: Across healthy donors, higher total template counts meant significantly greater roughly 2-week count variance. About 1.2 clones differed between technical replicates, versus approximately 17 and 20 over time.

The genes are TRBV11-3 and TRBJ1-5, with D tentatively TRBD1 (6 bases). The sample taken for sequencing was blood. This clonotype was sampled from a person aged 18-70 years in good health. CDR3 region: CASSTHLQGMSNQPQHF. The CDR3 DNA reads as TGTGCCAGCAGCACCCATCTACAGGGTATGAGCAATCAGCCCCAGCATTTT.